A selection of T cell receptor beta chains follows, all from one sample in a study of memory B cells and T cells in multiple sclerosis. The antigens these receptors bind are not known. Assay: immunoSEQ multiplex PCR; the TCRdb copy retains only in-frame clones and omits some. The sample yields 9,500 to 15,000 clones, roughly 81% seen once. Material: PBMCs from blood kept in culture. The source is a human donor with multiple sclerosis. The conserved cysteine and the conserved F or W are not part of the CDR3 here. Fields, in order: clone size, V gene, J gene, CDR3 protein. Expanded clones get a size class; other rows say once, few or many, or leave the size out.

abundance: NA
v_gene: TRBV27
j_gene: TRBJ1-2
CDR3aa: ASSSFRDSYGYT

abundance: few
v_gene: TRBV19
j_gene: TRBJ1-3
CDR3aa: ASRPGQGSQPIY

abundance: NA
v_gene: TRBV7-3
j_gene: TRBJ2-2
CDR3aa: ASSSGTSGRGELF

abundance: NA
v_gene: TRBV9
j_gene: TRBJ2-3
CDR3aa: ASGKGRFTDTQY

abundance: once
v_gene: TRBV6-1
j_gene: TRBJ2-2
CDR3aa: ASSDGFHGELF

abundance: NA
v_gene: TRBV28
j_gene: TRBJ1-4
CDR3aa: ASSPLGGLDNEKLF

abundance: NA
v_gene: TRBV4-2
j_gene: TRBJ2-7
CDR3aa: ASSQRQGHYEQY

abundance: once
v_gene: TRBV13
j_gene: TRBJ1-2
CDR3aa: ASSKTGGAVTYGYT

abundance: NA
v_gene: TRBV19
j_gene: TRBJ2-3
CDR3aa: ASSIGGGGTSTDTQY

abundance: once
v_gene: TRBV27
j_gene: TRBJ2-1
CDR3aa: ASRAGSSYNEQF

abundance: NA
v_gene: TRBV7-6
j_gene: TRBJ2-5
CDR3aa: ASSLGGEIAQY

abundance: NA
v_gene: TRBV5-1
j_gene: TRBJ2-6
CDR3aa: ASSLEPGANVLT

abundance: NA
v_gene: TRBV11-3
j_gene: TRBJ2-3
CDR3aa: ASSGGPTTDTQY